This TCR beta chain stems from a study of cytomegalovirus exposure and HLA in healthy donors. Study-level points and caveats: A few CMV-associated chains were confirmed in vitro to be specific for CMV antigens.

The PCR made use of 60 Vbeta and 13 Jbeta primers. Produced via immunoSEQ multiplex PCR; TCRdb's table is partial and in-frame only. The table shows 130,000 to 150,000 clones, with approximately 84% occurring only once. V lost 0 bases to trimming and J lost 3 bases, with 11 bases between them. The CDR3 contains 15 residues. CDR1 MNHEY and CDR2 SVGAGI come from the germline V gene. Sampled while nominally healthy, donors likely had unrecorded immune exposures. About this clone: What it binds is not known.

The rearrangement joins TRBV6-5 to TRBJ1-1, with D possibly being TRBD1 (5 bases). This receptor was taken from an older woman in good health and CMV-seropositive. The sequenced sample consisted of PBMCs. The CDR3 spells CASSYSHRTYTEAFF. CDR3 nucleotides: TGTGCCAGCAGTTACTCGCACAGGACCTACACTGAAGCTTTCTTT.